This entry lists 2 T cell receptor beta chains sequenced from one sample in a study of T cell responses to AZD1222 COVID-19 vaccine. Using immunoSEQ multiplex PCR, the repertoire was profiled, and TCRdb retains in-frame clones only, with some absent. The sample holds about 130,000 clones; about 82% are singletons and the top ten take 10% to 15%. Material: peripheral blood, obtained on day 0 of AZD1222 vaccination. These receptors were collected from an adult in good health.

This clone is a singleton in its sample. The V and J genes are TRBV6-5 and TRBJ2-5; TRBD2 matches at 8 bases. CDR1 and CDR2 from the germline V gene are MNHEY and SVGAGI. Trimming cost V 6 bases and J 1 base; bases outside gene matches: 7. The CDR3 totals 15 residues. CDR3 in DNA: TGTGCCAGCAGAGTTAGCGGGACCCCCCAAGAGACCCAGTACTTC. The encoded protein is CASRVSGTPQETQYF.

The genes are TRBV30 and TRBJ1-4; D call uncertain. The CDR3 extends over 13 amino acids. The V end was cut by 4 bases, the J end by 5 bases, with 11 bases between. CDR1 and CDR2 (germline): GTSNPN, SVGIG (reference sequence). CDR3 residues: CAWTSAENEKLFF. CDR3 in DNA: TGTGCCTGGACATCGGCGGAAAATGAAAAACTGTTTTTT.